One and the same sample provided the 15 T cell receptor beta chains below, sequenced in a study of T cell changes during pregnancy in multiple sclerosis. Data came from immunoSEQ multiplex PCR; TCRdb stores just in-frame clones and leaves some out. The profile shows approximately 35,000 clones, more than 90% of them singletons. Material: CD4+ T cells from peripheral blood mononuclear cells, obtained in the second trimester of pregnancy. The receptors here all came from a female donor in good health, enrolled as a control in a pregnancy study.

The chain links TRBV18 to TRBJ2-5; 9 bases map to TRBD1. The V gene's germline CDR1 is KGHSH and CDR2 LQKENI. The junction had 4 bases not matched to a gene; V was cut back by 3 bases and J by 2 bases. The CDR3 is 15 amino acids. The CDR3 coding sequence is TGTGCCAGCTCACCTTCGACAGGGGGGCAAGAGACCCAGTACTTC. Translated: CASSPSTGGQETQYF. The entire variable domain, with the rest obtained from reference TRBV18 and TRBJ2-5, is as follows: NAGVMQNPRHLVRRRGQEARLRCSPMKGHSHVYWYRQLPEEGLKFMVYLQKENIIDESGMPKERFSAEFPKEGPSILRIQQVVRGDSAAYFCASSPSTGGQETQYFGPGTRLLVL.

The V and J genes are TRBV30 and TRBJ2-7; D perhaps matches TRBD1 (5 bases). Trimming took 0 bases from V and 2 from J, leaving 17 bases between them. Germline V CDR1 and CDR2: GTSNPN, SVGIG (reference sequence). The CDR3 has 16 amino acids. CDR3 bases: TGTGCCTGGAGTGTACAAGGGGCGCCCTCCACCTACGAGCAGTACTTC. Encoded protein: CAWSVQGAPSTYEQYF.

The chain recombines TRBV5-1 with TRBJ1-5; D gene unclear. Deletions cut 0 bases from V and 2 bases from J, with 9 bases between. The CDR3 has 15 residues. The germline V gene encodes CDR1 SGHRS and CDR2 YFSETQ. Written as DNA, the CDR3 is TGCGCCAGCAGCTTGGGACTGGGAGGCAATCAGCCCCAGCATTTT. This sequence encodes CASSLGLGGNQPQHF.

V gene TRBV6-6 combines with J gene TRBJ2-7; no firm D call. The CDR3 extends over 13 amino acids. Trimming cost V 6 bases and J 4 bases, with 13 bases left between them. The germline gives CDR1 MNHNY, CDR2 SVGAGI (reference sequence). The CDR3 here is CASSSIRQYEQYF. The CDR3 DNA sequence: TGTGCCAGCAGCTCAATCAGGCAGTACGAGCAGTACTTC.

V usage is TRBV7-2 and J usage is TRBJ2-7; 10 nucleotides match TRBD2. Germline V gene lookup returns CDR1 SGHTA and CDR2 FQGNSA. The trim removed 0 bases at V and 9 bases at J, leaving 11 bases unmatched. The CDR3 totals 16 residues. The CDR3 DNA is TGTGCCAGCAGCTTAGCGTTGTCTAGCGGGAGTTTAGGGCAGTACTTC. Its protein product is CASSLALSSGSLGQYF.

This chain links TRBV12-5 with TRBJ2-7; 10 bases match TRBD1. Germline CDR1 is LGHNT and CDR2 is FRNRAP. The J segment lost 0 bases and the V segment lost 4 bases, leaving 9 bases of the junction unmatched. CDR3 length: 17 amino acids. CDR3 sequence: CASGSPPGQGNSYEQYF. The CDR3 DNA reads as TGTGCTAGTGGTTCGCCCCCGGGACAGGGGAACTCCTACGAGCAGTACTTC.

The chain recombines TRBV5-6 with TRBJ1-1; TRBD1 might be the D (5 bases). The V gene lost 4 bases and the J gene lost 8 bases, with 18 bases spanning the gap. Germline V CDR1 and CDR2: SGHDT, YYEEEE. The CDR3 sequence is 14 residues long. The CDR3 loop is CASSPRPGVSEAFF. The CDR3 nucleotides are TGTGCCAGCAGCCCACGTCCGGGGGTATCGGAAGCTTTCTTT.

This clone was picked up one time. The chain employs TRBV27 and TRBJ1-2; D is perhaps TRBD1 (5 bases). The CDR3 is 15 amino acids. Germline CDR1 MNHEY, CDR2 SMNVEV (reference sequence). Trimming pared 2 bases from V and 4 bases from J, leaving 14 bases between. This chain's CDR3 is CASSLGGEAPYGYTF. The CDR3 DNA is TGTGCCAGCAGTTTAGGGGGGGAGGCCCCCTATGGCTACACCTTC.

The gene calls are TRBV30 and TRBJ2-7; 9 nucleotides agree with TRBD2. Per the germline V gene, CDR1 is GTSNPN and CDR2 is SVGIG (reference sequence). The CDR3 contains 13 residues. V shed 5 bases and J 4 bases; nucleotides not matched to a gene: 6. The CDR3 DNA is TGTGCCTGGGTTGGCGGGGGGGGGTACGAGCAGTACTTC. Translated: CAWVGGGGYEQYF.

The V gene is TRBV30, the J gene TRBJ2-1; no clear D gene. Germline assignment: CDR1 GTSNPN and CDR2 SVGIG (reference sequence). The length of the CDR3 is 16 residues. The V end was cut by 3 bases, the J end by 1 base, with 16 bases between. CDR3 sequence (DNA): TGTGCCTGGAGCGGCGGATCACGTAGATCCTACAATGAGCAGTTCTTC. This codes for CAWSGGSRRSYNEQFF.

This clone was counted a single time. The CDR3 nucleotides are TGTGCCAGCAGCTCAGACTACACCCCCCGGGCTTTCTTT. Translated: CASSSDYTPRAFF. V usage is TRBV11-1 and J usage is TRBJ1-1, with D unresolved. The CDR3 covers 13 residues. Germline V CDR1 and CDR2: SGHAT, FQDESV (reference sequence). Trimming pared 4 bases from V and 11 bases from J, leaving 17 bases between.

The V and J genes are TRBV7-6 and TRBJ1-4; maybe TRBD1 (5 bases). Germline lookup yields CDR1 SGHVS and CDR2 FNYEAQ. The CDR3 is made up of 15 amino acids. Trimming took off 5 bases at V and 1 base at J, with 11 bases between the two ends. CDR3 protein: CASSPTGGTNEKLFF. Here the CDR3 DNA reads TGTGCCAGCAGCCCGACGGGGGGAACTAATGAAAAACTGTTTTTT.

The chain employs TRBV2 and TRBJ1-2; 8 nucleotides line up with TRBD1. The CDR3 has 12 residues. Germline-derived CDR1 and CDR2 are SNHLY and FYNNEI. Germline trimming cut 4 bases from V and 9 bases from J; bases unmatched to any gene: 4. The CDR3 sequence: CASSGDRGSYTF. In DNA, the CDR3 is TGTGCCAGCAGTGGTGACAGGGGAAGCTACACCTTC.

The chain has TRBV7-2 and TRBJ2-5; D gene ambiguous. Germline assignment: CDR1 SGHTA and CDR2 FQGNSA. The CDR3 spans 14 residues. V lost 0 bases and J lost 4, with 9 bases in between. CDR3 protein: CASSLALVPETQYF. CDR3 in DNA: TGTGCCAGCAGCTTAGCGCTAGTTCCAGAGACCCAGTACTTC.

V gene TRBV19 combines with J gene TRBJ1-5; TRBD1 matches 8 bases. From germline, CDR1 is LNHDA and CDR2 SQIVND (reference sequence). The CDR3 runs 13 residues. V was pared by 8 bases and J by 4 bases, with 4 bases of the junction left unmatched. The CDR3 sequence: CASAGTGNQPQHF. The CDR3 bases are TGTGCCAGTGCCGGGACAGGTAATCAGCCCCAGCATTTT.